This T cell receptor beta chain was captured by sequencing in a study of OX40 agonist ivuxolimab in advanced cancers. Looking at the study overall: Partial response was recorded in three patients: one hepatocellular carcinoma and two cutaneous melanoma cases. Findings and caveats of the study: Normalized expansion of T-cell clones was also low for some nonresponders.

Sequencing was performed with immunoSEQ multiplex PCR; in TCRdb, only in-frame clones are kept and a portion is missing. The data hold approximately 64,000 clones, with about 91% observed a single time. Germline CDR1 reads MNHNY; CDR2 reads SVGAGI (reference sequence). This CDR3 spans 16 amino acids. V dropped 7 bases and J dropped 0; count of bases not matched to a gene: 9. With regard to this clone: What it recognizes is unknown.

This rearrangement joins TRBV6-6 to TRBJ2-7; 10 nucleotides match TRBD1. This clonotype was obtained from an adult with an advanced solid tumor such as melanoma, head and neck, liver or kidney cancer. Sequences were derived from CD4+ or CD8+ T cells sorted from blood, sampled in a trial of the OX40 agonist ivuxolimab. The CDR3 DNA is TGTGCCAGCATCCAGCGGGGACAGGGGTTCTCCTACGAGCAGTACTTC. It specifies CASIQRGQGFSYEQYF.